This T cell receptor (beta chain) was sequenced for a study of blood T cell repertoires in COVID-19. In the study overall: Some COVID-19 samples were acute and others convalescent; all came from the United States, Italy and Spain.

CDR3 length: 13 residues. After removal of 5 bases from V and 13 bases from J, the junction contained 11 bases not matched to a gene. The sample holds a few counts of this clone. Per the authors' pipeline: Estimated nucleated cell counts came from reference gene primer amplification. TCRdb's table, derived via immunoSEQ multiplex PCR, lists solely in-frame clones and lacks some. The D gene and trimming were derived from the DNA, and the V and J assignments and clone size from that table. The sample includes about 160,000 clones, over 75% of them seen just once. Specimen: peripheral blood. The V call is TRBV12-3 or TRBV12-4, the J call TRBJ1-1, with 9 bases identical to TRBD1. This receptor was taken from a man aged 55 to 70 with active or convalescent COVID-19. Written as DNA, the CDR3 is TGTGCCAGCAGTCTAACACAGGGGGCGCGGGTTTTCTTT. This encodes CASSLTQGARVFF.